This T cell receptor beta chain is from a study of patients and donors after allogeneic stem cell transplantation. This clonotype turned up a few times. CDR3 length equals 16 residues. Germline V lookup: CDR1 SEHNR, CDR2 FQNEAQ (reference sequence). V lost 5 bases, J lost 3 bases, and 13 bases stayed unmatched. TCRdb fed the RT-PCR reads into MiXCR, producing one record per CDR3 protein. The top ten clones hold roughly 36% of a sample with tens of thousands of distinct CDR3 sequences, 6.8% of them seen once. Sequencing was performed on blood, either unsorted or a sorted T cell fraction (not recorded which). The chain joins TRBV7-9 to TRBJ2-7; TRBD1 matches 7 bases. The sequence was collected from a human donor who was either an allogeneic HSCT recipient or a stem cell or donor lymphocyte infusion donor (not recorded which). It is not recorded whose cells these are; they may come from a transplant donor. The DNA for the CDR3 is TGTGCCAGCAGCCCAAACCCCCCACGGGACAGCTACGAGCAGTACTTC. Protein sequence: CASSPNPPRDSYEQYF.